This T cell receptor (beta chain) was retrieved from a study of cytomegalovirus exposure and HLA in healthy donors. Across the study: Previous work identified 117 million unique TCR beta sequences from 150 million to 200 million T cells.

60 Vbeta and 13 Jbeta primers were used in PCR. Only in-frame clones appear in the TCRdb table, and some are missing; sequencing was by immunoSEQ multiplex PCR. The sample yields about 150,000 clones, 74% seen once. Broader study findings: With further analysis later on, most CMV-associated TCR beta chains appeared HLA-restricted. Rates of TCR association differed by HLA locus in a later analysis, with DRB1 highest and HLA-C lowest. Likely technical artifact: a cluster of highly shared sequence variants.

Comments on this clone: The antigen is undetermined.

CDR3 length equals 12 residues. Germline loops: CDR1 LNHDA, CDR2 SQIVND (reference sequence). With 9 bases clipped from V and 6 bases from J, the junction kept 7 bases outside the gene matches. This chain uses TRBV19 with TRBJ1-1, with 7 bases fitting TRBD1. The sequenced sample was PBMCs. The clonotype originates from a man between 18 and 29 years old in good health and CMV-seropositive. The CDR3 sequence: CASRGGEAEAFF. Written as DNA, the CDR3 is TGTGCCAGCCGAGGGGGCGAGGCTGAAGCTTTCTTT.